These T cell receptor beta chains were read from a single sample in a study of tumor-infiltrating lymphocytes in localized non-small cell lung cancer. Assay: immunoSEQ multiplex PCR; the TCRdb copy retains only in-frame clones and omits some. The repertoire holds 25,000 to 30,000 clones, with 70% to 90% as singletons. The sample was lung tumor tissue. The receptors derive from a human donor with non-small cell lung cancer. Each CDR3 is given with its conserved first and last residue. A D gene is named only where the DNA matches it firmly. Only part of the rows carry a size: once, few, many, or a class if the clone is expanded.

abundance: NA
j_gene: TRBJ1-2
d_gene: NA
v_gene: TRBV19
CDR3nt: TGTGCCAGTCAATCCGGCTCCCGACTCTATGGCTACACCTTC
CDR3aa: CASQSGSRLYGYTF

abundance: NA
j_gene: TRBJ1-2
d_gene: NA
v_gene: TRBV7-9
CDR3nt: TGTGCCAGCAGCCAGGTGGGGGGGGAGGCTAACTATGGCTACACCTTC
CDR3aa: CASSQVGGEANYGYTF

abundance: NA
j_gene: TRBJ1-3
d_gene: NA
v_gene: TRBV5-1
CDR3nt: TGCGCCAGCAGCACCCGACAGCCTGGCTCTGGAAACACCATATATTTT
CDR3aa: CASSTRQPGSGNTIYF

abundance: medium-sized
j_gene: TRBJ2-7
d_gene: NA
v_gene: TRBV15
CDR3nt: TGTGCCACCAGCCACCGGGACGGACTCTACGAGCAGTACTTC
CDR3aa: CATSHRDGLYEQYF

abundance: NA
j_gene: TRBJ2-7
d_gene: NA
v_gene: TRBV7-8
CDR3nt: TGTGCCAGCAGTCCGACGGGGTACGAGCAGTACTTC
CDR3aa: CASSPTGYEQYF

abundance: NA
j_gene: TRBJ1-1
d_gene: NA
v_gene: TRBV7-2
CDR3nt: TGTGCCAGCAGCTTAGCGGGGGGGGTCGGGCTTGAAGCTTTCTTT
CDR3aa: CASSLAGGVGLEAFF

abundance: NA
j_gene: TRBJ1-4
d_gene: NA
v_gene: TRBV5-8
CDR3nt: TGTGCCAGCAGCCCAAACAGCCGGCGAGGTGAAAAACTGTTTTTT
CDR3aa: CASSPNSRRGEKLFF

abundance: NA
j_gene: TRBJ1-1
d_gene: NA
v_gene: TRBV10-2
CDR3nt: TGCGCCAGCAGTGATTTATGGGTTTCGGGCAGTGAAGCTTTCTTT
CDR3aa: CASSDLWVSGSEAFF

abundance: once
j_gene: TRBJ1-5
d_gene: NA
v_gene: TRBV30
CDR3nt: TGTGCCTGGAGTGTCGGGACCGGGAATCAGCCCCAGCATTTT
CDR3aa: CAWSVGTGNQPQHF

abundance: NA
j_gene: TRBJ2-3
d_gene: TRBD2
v_gene: TRBV7-2
CDR3nt: TGTGCCAGCATAGCTACTAGCGGGGGAACAGATACGCAGTATTTT
CDR3aa: CASIATSGGTDTQYF

abundance: few
j_gene: TRBJ2-3
d_gene: NA
v_gene: TRBV5-1
CDR3nt: TGCGCCAGCAGCTTGGGGACAGCAACAGATACGCAGTATTTT
CDR3aa: CASSLGTATDTQYF

abundance: NA
j_gene: TRBJ2-7
d_gene: NA
v_gene: TRBV29-1
CDR3nt: TGCAGCGTTGTCAGGGGCTCCCACGAGCAGTACTTC
CDR3aa: CSVVRGSHEQYF

abundance: NA
j_gene: TRBJ2-5
d_gene: NA
v_gene: TRBV6-1
CDR3nt: TGTGCCAGCAGTGACAGGGGTCGGGAGACCCAGTACTTC
CDR3aa: CASSDRGRETQYF

abundance: NA
j_gene: TRBJ1-5
d_gene: NA
v_gene: TRBV5-6
CDR3nt: TGTGCCAGCAGCTATGCCCGGCCTCTACTGGGCAATCAGCCCCAGCATTTT
CDR3aa: CASSYARPLLGNQPQHF

abundance: NA
j_gene: TRBJ1-5
d_gene: NA
v_gene: TRBV5-6
CDR3nt: TGTGCCAGCAGCTCCTACGGGGGGCGCAATCAGCCCCAGCATTTT
CDR3aa: CASSSYGGRNQPQHF

abundance: once
j_gene: TRBJ2-1
d_gene: TRBD2
v_gene: TRBV6-5
CDR3nt: TGTGCCAGCAGAAGTAGCGGGGGGGCTTTCAATGAGCAGTTCTTC
CDR3aa: CASRSSGGAFNEQFF

abundance: NA
j_gene: TRBJ1-5
d_gene: NA
v_gene: TRBV27
CDR3nt: TGTGCCAGCAGAGCTAACCGGGCCATGGACATGCCGCATAGCAATCAGCCCCAGCATTTT
CDR3aa: CASRANRAMDMPHSNQPQHF

abundance: NA
j_gene: TRBJ2-2
d_gene: NA
v_gene: TRBV15
CDR3nt: TGTGCCACCAGCAGCCTTCAGGGGTGGACCGGGGAGCTGTTTTTT
CDR3aa: CATSSLQGWTGELFF

abundance: NA
j_gene: TRBJ2-7
d_gene: NA
v_gene: TRBV18
CDR3nt: TGTGCCAGCTCACCGGGACAAATACAGGGAGCCTACGAGCAGTACTTC
CDR3aa: CASSPGQIQGAYEQYF

abundance: NA
j_gene: TRBJ2-2
d_gene: NA
v_gene: TRBV6-7
CDR3nt: TGTGCCAGCAGTTACCCCAGGGAGGACACCGGGGAGCTGTTTTTT
CDR3aa: CASSYPREDTGELFF

abundance: NA
j_gene: TRBJ2-1
d_gene: TRBD1
v_gene: TRBV5-8
CDR3nt: TGTGCCAGCAGAAGAAGGGGACAGGGGTCCTACAATGAGCAGTTCTTC
CDR3aa: CASRRRGQGSYNEQFF

abundance: NA
j_gene: TRBJ2-7
d_gene: NA
v_gene: TRBV27
CDR3nt: TGTGCCAGCAGTAGGATAGCGGTGAGCCCCTCCGAGCAGTACTTC
CDR3aa: CASSRIAVSPSEQYF

abundance: NA
j_gene: TRBJ1-1
d_gene: NA
v_gene: TRBV10-3
CDR3nt: TGTGCCATCAGAATTGCTGAAGGGGGGACCTTTGAAGCTTTCTTT
CDR3aa: CAIRIAEGGTFEAFF

abundance: NA
j_gene: TRBJ1-5
d_gene: NA
v_gene: TRBV10-2
CDR3nt: TGCGCCAGCAGTGAGAGTATTTTCGGCCAAAGGGGAGATCAGCCCCAGCATTTT
CDR3aa: CASSESIFGQRGDQPQHF

abundance: once
j_gene: TRBJ1-6
d_gene: TRBD1
v_gene: TRBV6-4
CDR3nt: TGTGCCAGCAGTGCTGGGGACAGTCTTAATTCACCCCTCCACTTT
CDR3aa: CASSAGDSLNSPLHF

abundance: NA
j_gene: TRBJ1-1
d_gene: NA
v_gene: TRBV4-3
CDR3nt: TGCGCCAGCAGCCACGTGAGAAACACTGAAGCTTTCTTT
CDR3aa: CASSHVRNTEAFF